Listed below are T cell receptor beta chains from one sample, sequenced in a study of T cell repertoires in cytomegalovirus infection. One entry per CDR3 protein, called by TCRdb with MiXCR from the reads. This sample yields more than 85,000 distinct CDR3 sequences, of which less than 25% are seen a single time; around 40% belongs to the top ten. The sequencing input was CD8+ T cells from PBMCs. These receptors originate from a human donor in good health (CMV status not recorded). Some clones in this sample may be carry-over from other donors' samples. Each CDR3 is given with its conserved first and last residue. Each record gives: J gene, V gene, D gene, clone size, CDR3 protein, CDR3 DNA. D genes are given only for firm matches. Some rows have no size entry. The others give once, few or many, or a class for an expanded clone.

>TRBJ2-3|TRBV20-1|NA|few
CSARFQGAGADTQYF
TGCAGTGCTAGGTTCCAGGGGGCGGGGGCAGATACGCAGTATTTT
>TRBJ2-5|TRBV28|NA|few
CASSIRGGPETQYF
TGTGCCAGCAGTATAAGGGGGGGACCAGAGACCCAGTACTTC
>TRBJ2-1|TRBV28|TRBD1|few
CASISTGDAYNEQFF
TGTGCCAGCATTTCTACAGGGGATGCCTACAATGAGCAGTTCTTC
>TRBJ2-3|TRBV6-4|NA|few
CASSDSTGTDTQYF
TGTGCCAGCAGTGACTCGACAGGCACAGATACGCAGTATTTT
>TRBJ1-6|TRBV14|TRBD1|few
CASSQGTGAYNSPLHF
TGTGCCAGCAGCCAAGGGACAGGGGCCTATAATTCACCCCTCCACTTT
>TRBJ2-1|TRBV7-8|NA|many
CASSITIYNEQFF
TGTGCCAGCAGCATCACGATATACAATGAGCAGTTCTTC
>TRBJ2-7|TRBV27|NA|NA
CASSFPPEQYF
TGTGCCAGCAGTTTTCCTCCCGAGCAGTACTTC
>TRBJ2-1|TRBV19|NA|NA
CASSTTWSSYNEQFF
TGTGCCAGTAGTACGACTTGGAGCTCCTACAATGAGCAGTTCTTC
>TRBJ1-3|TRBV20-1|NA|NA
CSARAARGVFGNTIYF
TGCAGTGCTAGAGCGGCCCGGGGCGTCTTTGGAAACACCATATATTTT
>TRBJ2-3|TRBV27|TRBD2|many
CASSPTIRTSGPGWTTDTQYF
TGTGCCAGCAGTCCTACGATCAGGACTAGCGGGCCCGGGTGGACCACAGATACGCAGTATTTT
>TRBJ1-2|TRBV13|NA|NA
CASSLRAGSRAGYTF
TGTGCCAGCAGCTTAAGGGCAGGGTCGAGAGCTGGCTACACCTTC
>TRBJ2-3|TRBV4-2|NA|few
CASSQDKASGTDTQYF
TGCGCCAGCAGCCAAGATAAGGCTAGCGGCACAGATACGCAGTATTTT
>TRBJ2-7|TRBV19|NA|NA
CASSGLLETRYEQYF
TGTGCCAGTAGTGGATTGTTGGAGACGCGCTACGAGCAGTACTTC
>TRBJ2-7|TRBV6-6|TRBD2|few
CASSYSTGTRGYEQYF
TGTGCCAGCAGTTACTCGACCGGGACTAGAGGCTACGAGCAGTACTTC
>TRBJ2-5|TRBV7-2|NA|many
CASSLGERTADF
TGTGCCAGCAGCTTAGGGGAAAGGACAGCGGACTTC
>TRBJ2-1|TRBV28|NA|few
CASSLPTGAVSYNEQFF
TGTGCCAGCAGTTTACCTACGGGGGCGGTATCCTACAATGAGCAGTTCTTC
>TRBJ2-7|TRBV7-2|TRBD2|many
CASSERDHPYEQYF
TGTGCCAGCAGCGAGCGGGATCATCCCTACGAGCAGTACTTC
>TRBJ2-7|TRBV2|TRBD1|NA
CASSEPGTGATYEQYF
TGTGCCAGCAGCGAACCCGGGACAGGGGCTACCTACGAGCAGTACTTC
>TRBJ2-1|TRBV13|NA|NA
CASSPGEQGRDEQFF
TGTGCCAGCAGCCCAGGAGAACAGGGGAGGGATGAGCAGTTCTTC
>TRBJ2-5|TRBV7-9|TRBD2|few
CASSLGLAGAEETQYF
TGTGCCAGCAGCTTAGGCCTAGCGGGAGCTGAAGAGACCCAGTACTTC
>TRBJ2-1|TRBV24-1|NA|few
CATSDLTSRGDEQFF
TGTGCCACCAGTGATTTGACCTCTCGGGGTGATGAGCAGTTCTTC
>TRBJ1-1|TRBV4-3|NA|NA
CASSQGVEAFF
TGCGCCAGCAGCCAAGGGGTTGAAGCTTTCTTT